A selection of T cell receptor beta chains follows, all from one sample in a study of T cells in Graves' hyperthyroidism and ophthalmopathy. MiXCR was run by TCRdb on the multiplex PCR reads, yielding one entry per CDR3 protein. The sample has over 650,000 distinct CDR3 sequences, roughly 15% seen once. The specimen sequenced was blood. The receptors stem from a man younger than 35 with Graves' hyperthyroidism. Both conserved end residues are part of each CDR3. D genes are given only for firm matches. Rows may omit the clone size; those that give it use once, few, many or a size class.

J | D | V | size | DNA | CDR3
TRBJ2-5 | . | TRBV28 | many | TGTGCCAGCAGTTTATCGACGGGAGTAGAGACCCAGTACTTC | CASSLSTGVETQYF
TRBJ2-6 | TRBD2 | TRBV9 | . | TGTGCCAGCAGCGTAGAGGGGTTAGCGGGAGGAGCCGGGGCCAACGTCCTGACTTTC | CASSVEGLAGGAGANVLTF
TRBJ1-2 | . | TRBV10-3 | few | TGTGCCATCACTACAGGACAAGTTGGCTATGGCTACACCTTC | CAITTGQVGYGYTF
TRBJ2-1 | . | TRBV28 | many | TGTGCCAGCAGTAAATTAGCGGATTATTACAATGAGCAGTTCTTC | CASSKLADYYNEQFF
TRBJ2-3 | . | TRBV4-2 | few | TGTGCCAGCAGCCGGGGGGTAGCGGCCAGCACAGATACGCAGTATTTT | CASSRGVAASTDTQYF
TRBJ2-7 | . | TRBV11-3 | many | TGTGCCAGCAGCTTAGAGGCAGGGCGCGACGAGCAGTACTTC | CASSLEAGRDEQYF
TRBJ2-2 | . | TRBV11-2 | many | TGTGCCAGCAGCTCCCTAGCGTCCGGGGAGCTGTTTTTT | CASSSLASGELFF
TRBJ2-5 | TRBD1 | TRBV7-3 | many | TGTGCCAGCAGCTCCATAGGACAGGGGGGTACCCAGTACTTC | CASSSIGQGGTQYF
TRBJ2-1 | TRBD2 | TRBV4-1 | many | TGCGCCAGCAGCCCTAATAGCGGGATTCGCCTGGGGAACAATGAGCAGTTCTTC | CASSPNSGIRLGNNEQFF
TRBJ2-5 | TRBD1 | TRBV5-1 | . | TGCGCCAGCAGCCCAGGGACAGGGCAGACCCAGTACTTC | CASSPGTGQTQYF
TRBJ2-7 | . | TRBV3-1 | . | TGTGCCAGCAGCCTCGGGGCCCGGGGGTACGAGCAGTACTTC | CASSLGARGYEQYF
TRBJ2-7 | TRBD2 | TRBV20-1 | many | TGCAGTGCTAGAGGGACTAGCGGAGGAAAGCAGTACTTC | CSARGTSGGKQYF
TRBJ1-2 | . | TRBV24-1 | . | TGTGCCACCAGTGAGCCAGGCTACTATGGCTACACCTTC | CATSEPGYYGYTF